One sample yielded the 25 T cell receptor beta chains listed below, sequenced in a study of blood T cell repertoires in COVID-19. Profiling relied on immunoSEQ multiplex PCR, and the TCRdb table lists in-frame clones only, not all of them. The table includes 25,000 or so clones, under 90% detected once. Sequenced: peripheral blood. The receptors were gathered from a human donor in a cohort sampled during active COVID-19.

In its sample, this clone was seen a few times. The J gene is TRBJ1-5, the V gene TRBV3-1 (or the pseudogene TRBV3-2); tentative D call: TRBD1 (5 bases). This CDR3 comprises 14 residues. Trimming removed 4 bases from V and 6 bases from J, with 13 bases in between. CDR1 and CDR2 from the germline V gene are LGHDT and YNNKEL (reference sequence). The CDR3 region is CASSLSWGGQPQHF. CDR3 bases: TGTGCCAGCAGCCTCTCCTGGGGGGGTCAGCCCCAGCATTTT.

The chain employs TRBV19 and TRBJ1-5; D remains ambiguous. Germline CDR1 and CDR2: LNHDA and SQIVND (reference sequence). This CDR3 region has 15 residues. The V end lost 0 bases, the J end lost 1 base, and 7 bases lay between the germline ends. The CDR3 nucleotides are TGTGCCAGTAGTATAGACAACCTAAGCAATCAGCCCCAGCATTTT. It yields the protein CASSIDNLSNQPQHF.

For the CDR3, the DNA is TGTGCCAGCAGCCATGGGGACAGGGGGGGTGAAGCTTTCTTT. It specifies CASSHGDRGGEAFF. The chain recombines TRBV3-1 (or the pseudogene TRBV3-2) with TRBJ1-1; 11 bases agree with TRBD1. The V segment lost 3 bases and the J segment 7 bases; nucleotides outside the gene matches: 4. Germline lookup yields CDR1 LGHDT and CDR2 YNNKEL (reference sequence). CDR3 size: 14 residues.

V is TRBV10-2 and J is TRBJ2-3; TRBD1 aligns across 8 bases. The CDR3 extends over 13 amino acids. Germline V gene sequence: CDR1 WSHSY, CDR2 SAAADI. Trimming cost V 7 bases and J 5 bases; bases outside gene matches: 5. The CDR3 bases are TGCGCCAGCACGGACAGGGAGAAAGATACGCAGTATTTT. This translates into CASTDREKDTQYF.

DNA of the CDR3: TGCGCCAGCAGCTTGGGCGGACAGGCGGCCTACGAGCAGTACTTC. Translated, it gives CASSLGGQAAYEQYF. V and J are TRBV5-1 and TRBJ2-7, with TRBD1 matching 7 bases. The V segment lost 0 bases and the J segment 2 bases; nucleotides outside the gene matches: 5. CDR3 length: 15 residues. Looked up from germline, CDR1 is SGHRS and CDR2 is YFSETQ.

V gene TRBV3-1 (or the pseudogene TRBV3-2) combines with J gene TRBJ2-5; 9 bases are shared with TRBD1. Germline CDR1 LGHDT, CDR2 YNNKEL (reference sequence). J lost 2 bases, V lost 3 bases, and 7 bases had no gene match. CDR3 length equals 16 residues. CDR3 in DNA: TGTGCCAGCAGCCAGGGGACAGGGTCTAGACAAGAGACCCAGTACTTC. It yields the protein CASSQGTGSRQETQYF.

This clone was seen just once. V usage is TRBV29-1 and J usage is TRBJ2-3; 7 bases line up with TRBD1. In germline, CDR1 is SQVTM, CDR2 ANQGSEA. With V trimmed by 7 bases and J by 0 bases, 1 base remained unmatched. CDR3 length: 12 amino acids. The CDR3 sequence is CSADRSTDTQYF. CDR3 nucleotide sequence: TGCAGCGCGGACAGGAGCACAGATACGCAGTATTTT.

This chain links TRBV9 with TRBJ1-2; D gene uncertain. The CDR3 has 13 amino acids. V was shortened by 2 bases and J by 4 bases, with 9 bases between the two germline ends. CDR1 and CDR2 from the germline V gene are SGDLS and YYNGEE. The CDR3 spells CASSVGHFYGYTF. In DNA form, the CDR3 reads TGTGCCAGCAGCGTTGGGCACTTCTATGGCTACACCTTC.

The genes are TRBV6-5 and TRBJ1-1; D gene uncertain. Germline V gene sequence: CDR1 MNHEY, CDR2 SVGAGI. Trimming took 0 bases from V and 0 from J, leaving 8 bases between them. The length of the CDR3 is 15 residues. CDR3 region: CASSYSRLMNTEAFF. CDR3 nucleotides: TGTGCCAGCAGTTACTCGAGGTTGATGAACACTGAAGCTTTCTTT.

The V call is TRBV5-6, the J call TRBJ2-7; no clear D gene. Trimming removed 4 bases at V and 3 bases at J, with 11 bases between. This CDR3 has 13 residues. Germline assignment: CDR1 SGHDT and CDR2 YYEEEE. CDR3 residues: CASSHGSYYEQYF. The CDR3 DNA is TGTGCCAGCAGCCACGGGTCTTACTACGAGCAGTACTTC.

The chain joins TRBV9 to TRBJ2-1, with 11 bases identical to TRBD2. From germline, CDR1 is SGDLS and CDR2 YYNGEE. Unmatched junction bases numbered 10, after V lost 4 bases and J lost 7 bases. The CDR3 runs 16 residues. CDR3: CASSKGGTSGVNEQFF. CDR3 coding DNA: TGTGCCAGCAGCAAAGGGGGGACTAGCGGTGTGAATGAGCAGTTCTTC.

The chain carries TRBV27 and TRBJ2-7, with 9 bases fitting TRBD2. The CDR3 runs 16 residues. The V segment lost 6 bases and the J segment 0 bases; nucleotides outside the gene matches: 9. Germline CDR1 MNHEY, CDR2 SMNVEV (reference sequence). The DNA of the CDR3 is TGTGCCAGCAGGACGCTCGGACTAGCGAGCTCCTACGAGCAGTACTTC. It codes for CASRTLGLASSYEQYF.

The rearrangement joins TRBV12-3 or TRBV12-4 to TRBJ1-2, with TRBD1 matching 9 bases. Germline trimming cut 6 bases from V and 4 bases from J; bases unmatched to any gene: 3. CDR3 length: 13 residues. Here the CDR3 DNA reads TGTGCCAGCAGCCACAGGGGGCCCTATGGCTACACCTTC. This gives the protein CASSHRGPYGYTF.

The chain links TRBV7-2 to TRBJ1-2; D ambiguous. The CDR3 covers 15 residues. CDR1 is SGHTA, CDR2 FQGNSA, per germline. Trimming pared 0 bases from V and 4 bases from J, leaving 12 bases between. The CDR3 region has the DNA TGTGCCAGCAGCTTAGCGCCGGGTTTGGGCTATGGCTACACCTTC. This translates into CASSLAPGLGYGYTF.

This chain links TRBV6-5 with TRBJ1-2; 9 bases are shared with TRBD1. The CDR3 contains 12 residues. V was pared by 6 bases and J by 8 bases, with 4 bases of the junction left unmatched. Germline values: CDR1 MNHEY, CDR2 SVGAGI. The CDR3 reads CASRQGAGGYTF. Here the CDR3 DNA reads TGTGCCAGCAGACAGGGGGCTGGCGGCTACACCTTC.

This rearrangement joins TRBV12-5 to TRBJ1-1; D may be TRBD1 (5 bases). CDR1 and CDR2 (germline): LGHNT, FRNRAP. This CDR3 is 17 amino acids long. V was trimmed by 0 bases and J by 0 bases, leaving 14 bases between them. This CDR3 is CASGLVVDSRVNTEAFF. DNA for the CDR3: TGTGCTAGTGGTTTGGTCGTCGATTCCAGGGTGAACACTGAAGCTTTCTTT.

The chain combines TRBV6-6 with TRBJ1-1, with a possible D match to TRBD1 (6 bases). This CDR3 spans 17 amino acids. The germline V gene has CDR1 MNHNY and CDR2 SVGAGI (reference sequence). Trimming removed 5 bases at V and 1 base at J, with 20 bases between. The CDR3 is CASSRSPRGWENTEAFF. As DNA, the CDR3 is TGTGCCAGCAGTCGCTCCCCCAGGGGTTGGGAGAACACTGAAGCTTTCTTT.

The chain combines TRBV5-5 with TRBJ2-7; 8 bases line up with TRBD2. This CDR3 has 14 residues. V was pared by 4 bases and J by 3 bases, with 6 bases of the junction left unmatched. Germline CDR1 and CDR2: SGHKS and YYEKEE (reference sequence). The CDR3 loop is CASSPGLADYEQYF. As DNA, the CDR3 is TGTGCCAGCAGCCCCGGACTAGCCGACTACGAGCAGTACTTC.

The gene calls are TRBV7-2 and TRBJ2-1; a weak D match, TRBD1 (6 bases). CDR3 length: 13 amino acids. Germline loops: CDR1 SGHTA, CDR2 FQGNSA. V was clipped by 1 base and J by 8 bases, with 9 bases between them. The DNA for the CDR3 is TGTGCCAGCAGCTTAGACAGACAGGATGAGCAGTTCTTC. Translating gives CASSLDRQDEQFF.

V usage is TRBV29-1 and J usage is TRBJ2-1; D is possibly TRBD1 (5 bases). The CDR3 runs 12 residues. The V gene's germline CDR1 is SQVTM and CDR2 ANQGSEA. Written as DNA, the CDR3 is TGCAGAGCAGCGAAGACAGACAATGAGCAGTTCTTC. Encoded protein: CRAAKTDNEQFF.

The J gene is TRBJ2-1, the V gene TRBV3-1 (or the pseudogene TRBV3-2); TRBD1 agrees at 9 bases. The germline CDR1 and CDR2 sequences are LGHDT and YNNKEL (reference sequence). Losses at the gene ends were 3 bases for V and 3 bases for J; bases not matched to a gene: 6. The CDR3 loop spans 16 amino acids. CDR3 nucleotide sequence: TGTGCCAGCAGCCAGATAGGACAGGGGCGCTACAATGAGCAGTTCTTC. Protein sequence: CASSQIGQGRYNEQFF.

The chain is built from TRBV10-3 and TRBJ2-3; 15 bases are shared with TRBD2. Losses at the gene ends were 4 bases for V and 1 base for J; bases not matched to a gene: 9. This CDR3 spans 19 amino acids. From germline, CDR1 is ENHRY and CDR2 SYGVKD. CDR3 region: CAISGRTSGGAWGTDTQYF. The CDR3 DNA follows: TGTGCCATCAGTGGACGGACTAGCGGGGGGGCGTGGGGCACAGATACGCAGTATTTT.

This clone is a singleton in its sample. The chain carries TRBV6-6 and TRBJ1-6; D remains ambiguous. The V gene's germline CDR1 is MNHNY and CDR2 SVGAGI (reference sequence). The CDR3 runs 16 residues. The V and J ends lost 0 bases and 7 bases respectively, with 13 bases between them. DNA for the CDR3: TGTGCCAGCAGTTACTCGATGTCGGGGTTGAATTCACCCCTCCACTTT. Protein: CASSYSMSGLNSPLHF.

The CDR3: CASSVVGGSGNTIYF. The CDR3 region has the DNA TGTGCCAGCAGCGTAGTGGGGGGCTCTGGAAACACCATATATTTT. The chain is built from TRBV9 and TRBJ1-3; D possibly corresponds to TRBD1 (5 bases). The length of the CDR3 is 15 residues. CDR1 and CDR2 (germline): SGDLS, YYNGEE. V was pared by 0 bases and J by 0 bases, with 7 bases between.

The V gene is TRBV2, the J gene TRBJ2-1; D unclear. V was pared by 2 bases and J by 8 bases, with 7 bases between. CDR1 is SNHLY, CDR2 FYNNEI, per germline. There are 12 residues in the CDR3. The CDR3 DNA is TGTGCCAGCAGTGAACTAAACGATGAGCAGTTCTTC. This translates into CASSELNDEQFF.